These T cell receptor beta chains were read from a single sample in a study of T cell changes during pregnancy in multiple sclerosis. The assay was immunoSEQ multiplex PCR, and TCRdb's table has in-frame clones only and misses some. The sample holds 75,000 to 80,000 clones, 93% seen once. The sequencing used peripheral blood, collected in the second trimester of pregnancy. These receptor sequences come from a female donor in good health, enrolled as a control in a pregnancy study. Both conserved end residues are part of each CDR3. The D gene is left open where the match is weak. Rows give clone size only sometimes, using once, few, many, or a class for an expanded clone.

j_call clone_size d_call v_call cdr3_aa cdr3_nt
TRBJ2-7 NA TRBD2 TRBV11-3 CASSPRGGLLVEQYF TGTGCCAGCAGCCCCCGCGGGGGTTTGCTAGTCGAGCAGTACTTC
TRBJ2-2 NA NA TRBV19 CASSIGTVNTGELFF TGTGCCAGTAGTATAGGGACTGTGAACACCGGGGAGCTGTTTTTT
TRBJ1-3 NA NA TRBV7-2 CASRGSGNTIYF TGTGCCAGCCGCGGCTCTGGAAACACCATATATTTT
TRBJ2-7 NA TRBD1 TRBV19 CASSTGTGGPEQYF TGTGCCAGTAGTACCGGGACAGGGGGCCCCGAGCAGTACTTC
TRBJ1-2 NA NA TRBV5-1 CASSLRQGNPGYTF TGCGCCAGCAGCTTAAGGCAGGGAAACCCTGGCTACACCTTC
TRBJ2-3 NA TRBD2 TRBV30 CAWSLSGGVGDTQYF TGTGCCTGGAGTCTAAGCGGGGGGGTTGGAGATACGCAGTATTTT
TRBJ1-1 once NA TRBV9 CASSVDYSPAEAFF TGTGCCAGCAGCGTAGATTACAGCCCCGCTGAAGCTTTCTTT
TRBJ2-1 NA TRBD2 TRBV5-1 CASSLASGGSYNEQFF TGCGCCAGCAGCTTGGCTAGCGGGGGATCCTACAATGAGCAGTTCTTC
TRBJ1-2 NA TRBD1 TRBV2 CASSEGGGQNYGYTF TGTGCCAGCAGTGAAGGTGGGGGACAGAACTATGGCTACACCTTC
TRBJ2-7 NA NA TRBV4-3 CASSQSLGSYEQYF TGCGCCAGCAGCCAGTCACTAGGGTCTTACGAGCAGTACTTC
TRBJ1-2 NA TRBD1 TRBV4-3 CASSQDRQGAFIGYTF TGCGCCAGCAGCCAAGACCGACAGGGGGCGTTCATCGGCTACACCTTC
TRBJ1-1 NA NA TRBV28 CASSFGAPYTEAFF TGTGCCAGCAGTTTCGGTGCCCCTTACACTGAAGCTTTCTTT
TRBJ2-2 NA TRBD2 TRBV9 CAREAGTSGDTGELFF TGTGCCAGGGAGGCAGGGACTAGCGGGGACACCGGGGAGCTGTTTTTT
TRBJ2-3 few TRBD1 TRBV6-4 CASSEGQATDTQYF TGTGCCAGCAGTGAGGGACAGGCTACAGATACGCAGTATTTT
TRBJ1-6 NA TRBD1 TRBV7-3 CASSLTRAGGYNSPLHF TGTGCCAGCAGCTTAACTCGGGCAGGGGGCTATAATTCACCCCTCCACTTT
TRBJ1-1 NA NA TRBV19 CASTPERQTWDTEAFF TGTGCCAGTACCCCCGAAAGACAGACCTGGGACACTGAAGCTTTCTTT
TRBJ1-4 NA NA TRBV4-2 CASSQGGGTGEKLFF TGTGCCAGCAGCCAAGGGGGAGGGACTGGGGAAAAACTGTTTTTT
TRBJ1-2 once TRBD1 TRBV30 CAWSRGLDNMDGYTF TGTGCCTGGAGCAGGGGGCTTGATAATATGGATGGCTACACCTTC
TRBJ1-2 NA NA TRBV30 CAWSVLSYGYTF TGTGCCTGGAGTGTACTGTCCTATGGCTACACCTTC
TRBJ1-1 NA NA TRBV6-5 CASTTLWNTEAFF TGTGCCAGCACTACCTTATGGAACACTGAAGCTTTCTTT
TRBJ1-4 NA TRBD1 TRBV15 CATSRKVGQINEKLFF TGTGCCACCAGCAGAAAGGTGGGACAGATTAATGAAAAACTGTTTTTT
TRBJ1-1 NA NA TRBV2 CASSSQGLGTEAFF TGTGCCAGCAGTAGTCAGGGGTTGGGCACTGAAGCTTTCTTT
TRBJ2-7 NA TRBD1 TRBV7-9 CASSRQGRYEQYF TGTGCCAGCAGCCGACAGGGGAGGTACGAGCAGTACTTC
TRBJ2-4 NA NA TRBV7-8 CASSLDSSRGRYF TGTGCCAGCAGCTTAGATAGTAGCAGGGGCAGGTACTTC
TRBJ1-6 NA TRBD1 TRBV5-1 CASSLAGDRGFSPLHF TGCGCCAGCAGCTTGGCGGGGGACAGGGGGTTTTCACCCCTCCACTTT
TRBJ1-3 NA NA TRBV9 CASSGFSGNTIYF TGTGCCAGCAGCGGATTCAGTGGAAACACCATATATTTT
TRBJ1-6 NA NA TRBV14 CASSRWTASSYNSPLHF TGTGCCAGCAGTCGTTGGACAGCTAGCTCCTATAATTCACCCCTCCACTTT
TRBJ1-2 NA TRBD1 TRBV14 CASSQGQGVLNYGYTF TGTGCCAGCAGCCAAGGACAGGGGGTTTTAAACTATGGCTACACCTTC
TRBJ1-4 NA NA TRBV9 CASSVAGTPNEKLFF TGTGCCAGCAGCGTCGCCGGGACACCGAATGAAAAACTGTTTTTT
TRBJ1-2 NA TRBD1 TRBV6-5 CASSSFTTGGSGYTF TGTGCCAGCAGTTCCTTCACAACAGGGGGCAGTGGCTACACCTTC
TRBJ1-5 NA NA TRBV29-1 CSVCLSGGNQPQHF TGCAGCGTTTGCCTGTCCGGTGGCAATCAGCCCCAGCATTTT
TRBJ1-3 NA NA TRBV7-2 CASSPRGGSGNTIYF TGTGCCAGCAGCCCAAGGGGGGGCTCTGGAAACACCATATATTTT
TRBJ2-5 NA TRBD2 TRBV2 CASRPQRGAQETQYF TGTGCCAGCCGTCCCCAGCGGGGGGCCCAAGAGACCCAGTACTTC
TRBJ1-1 NA NA TRBV2 CASSELGGDTEAFF TGTGCCAGCAGTGAATTGGGGGGGGACACTGAAGCTTTCTTT
TRBJ2-7 NA TRBD2 TRBV7-2 CASSPLAGAFEQYF TGTGCCAGCAGCCCATTAGCGGGGGCCTTCGAGCAGTACTTC
TRBJ2-7 NA NA TRBV5-1 CASSMGANADEQYF TGCGCCAGCAGCATGGGGGCCAATGCCGACGAGCAGTACTTC
TRBJ2-5 NA NA TRBV27 CASSSNRERAETQYF TGTGCCAGCAGTTCAAACAGGGAAAGGGCCGAGACCCAGTACTTC